This passage covers 21 T cell receptor beta chains from one sample sequenced in a study of beta chain features in type 1 diabetes. TCRB transcripts that were expressed got sequenced, as all of the isolated RNA had been reverse transcribed. Measured with immunoSEQ multiplex PCR; TCRdb has only the in-frame clones, and not every one. The sample lists just over 600,000 clones; roughly 15% were seen once. The specimen sequenced was naive CD4+ T cells from blood. The source of these receptors is a young man in good health.

The gene calls are TRBV14 and TRBJ1-1; the D is unclear. Germline CDR1 and CDR2: SGHDN and FVKESK. Trimming took 1 base from V and 0 from J, leaving 9 bases between them. The CDR3 loop spans 15 amino acids. For the CDR3, the DNA is TGTGCCAGCAGCCAAGGCGCGACTCTGAACACTGAAGCTTTCTTT. Its translation: CASSQGATLNTEAFF.

This clone was seen more than once but under ten times. V gene TRBV6-5 combines with J gene TRBJ1-6; D unclear. With 6 bases removed from V and 14 bases from J, the gap between germline ends came to 17 bases. Germline loops: CDR1 MNHEY, CDR2 SVGAGI. The CDR3 extends over 13 amino acids. CDR3 protein: CASRRSGIPALHF. The CDR3 bases are TGTGCCAGCAGGCGATCGGGGATACCGGCCCTCCACTTT.

The chain recombines TRBV7-2 with TRBJ2-3; D not resolved. The CDR3 extends over 11 amino acids. V shed 5 bases and J shed 6 bases, with 6 bases lying between them. Germline V gene data show CDR1 as SGHTA and CDR2 as FQGNSA. CDR3 loop: CASSPIDTQYF. In DNA form, the CDR3 reads TGTGCCAGCAGCCCAATCGATACGCAGTATTTT.

The rearrangement joins TRBV11-2 to TRBJ1-3, with D possibly being TRBD1 (5 bases). Per the germline V gene, CDR1 is SGHAT and CDR2 is FQNNGV. This CDR3 spans 16 amino acids. V was clipped by 5 bases and J by 0 bases, with 14 bases between them. CDR3 amino acids: CASSRGGSISGNTIYF. The CDR3 DNA reads as TGTGCCAGCAGCCGGGGCGGGAGTATCTCTGGAAACACCATATATTTT.

This chain connects TRBV4-1 to TRBJ2-5; 10 bases align to TRBD2. V lost 0 bases and J lost 9; bases outside the gene matches: 13. The germline CDR1 and CDR2 sequences are MGHRA and YSYEKL. This CDR3 contains 17 residues. The CDR3 bases are TGCGCCAGCAGCCAAGAGGAGTGGACTAGCGGCCGAGGGGCCCAGTACTTC. This translates into CASSQEEWTSGRGAQYF.

This clone was seen a few times. Here the CDR3 DNA reads TGTGCCAGCAGCTTCCAGGGGGGCACCGGGGAGCTGTTTTTT. This translates into CASSFQGGTGELFF. The rearrangement uses TRBV7-3 and TRBJ2-2, with D maybe TRBD1 (7 bases). CDR3 length: 14 residues. Trimming left V 3 bases short and J 4 bases short, with 9 bases between. The germline CDR1 and CDR2 sequences are SGHTA and FQGTGA.

This clone was seen only a few times. This sequence joins TRBV4-3 and TRBJ1-2; 8 bases map to TRBD1. CDR3 length: 14 amino acids. The V and J ends lost 4 bases and 3 bases, in that order; junction bases with no gene match: 4. The germline CDR1 and CDR2 sequences are LGHNA and YSLEER. CDR3 loop: CASSPGQGDYGYTF. The CDR3 DNA follows: TGCGCCAGCAGCCCAGGACAGGGAGACTATGGCTACACCTTC.

This clone was seen a single time. The chain couples TRBV9 to TRBJ2-1; 7 nucleotides line up with TRBD1. The germline V gene has CDR1 SGDLS and CDR2 YYNGEE. With 4 bases clipped from V and 0 bases from J, the junction kept 10 bases outside the gene matches. This CDR3 has 17 residues. DNA of the CDR3: TGTGCCAGCAGCTCCTCGGGACAGCCAAGCTCCTACAATGAGCAGTTCTTC. It specifies CASSSSGQPSSYNEQFF.

This rearrangement joins TRBV2 to TRBJ2-7; 8 positions match TRBD1. In germline, CDR1 is SNHLY, CDR2 FYNNEI. The length of the CDR3 is 14 residues. V lost 6 bases and J lost 3; bases outside the gene matches: 7. The CDR3 bases are TGTGCCAGCAGCTCACAGGGGGACGGCTACGAGCAGTACTTC. Amino acids: CASSSQGDGYEQYF.

This chain joins TRBV19 and TRBJ2-3, with 8 bases lining up with TRBD1. This CDR3 is 14 amino acids long. V lost 11 bases to trimming and J lost 5 bases; unmatched junction nucleotides: 12. Germline assignment: CDR1 LNHDA and CDR2 SQIVND (reference sequence). The CDR3: CASAHPGGRDTQYF. Written as DNA, the CDR3 is TGTGCCTCAGCCCATCCAGGGGGCAGAGATACGCAGTATTTT.

This chain links TRBV15 with TRBJ1-2; D gene uncertain. Germline V lookup: CDR1 LNHNV, CDR2 YYDKDF (reference sequence). This CDR3 has 16 amino acids. V lost 0 bases to trimming and J lost 4 bases, with 15 bases between them. In DNA, the CDR3 is TGTGCCACCAGCAGAGATCTCCTTAAATCTGGCTATGGCTACACCTTC. Encoded protein: CATSRDLLKSGYGYTF. The whole variable domain, filled in from reference TRBV15 and TRBJ1-2, reads DAMVIQNPRYQVTQFGKPVTLSCSQTLNHNVMYWYQQKSSQAPKLLFHYYDKDFNNEADTPDNFQSRRPNTSFCFLDIRSPGLGDTAMYLCATSRDLLKSGYGYTFGSGTRLTVV.

A remark on this clone: Mismatch with germline at one junction end may stem from a read error. V gene TRBV27 combines with J gene TRBJ2-5, with no clear D. The CDR3 consists of 12 residues. CDR1 is MNHEY, CDR2 SMNVEV, per germline (reference sequence). The DNA of the CDR3 is TGTGCCAGCAGTTCTACCCAAAAGACCCAGTACTTC. Its translation is CASSSTQKTQYF.

The V gene is TRBV5-1, the J gene TRBJ2-5; D may be TRBD1 (6 bases). The germline V and J ends were trimmed by 7 bases and 2 bases, with 15 bases remaining between them. The CDR3 spans 14 residues. The germline CDR1 and CDR2 sequences are SGHRS and YFSETQ. CDR3 residues: CASQLGALQETQYF. For the CDR3, the DNA is TGCGCCAGCCAACTGGGGGCTTTGCAAGAGACCCAGTACTTC.

As DNA, the CDR3 is TGCGCCAGCAGCCGAGGACTAGCGGGAGACGAGACCCAGTACTTC. This gives the protein CASSRGLAGDETQYF. The chain links TRBV5-1 to TRBJ2-5, with 13 bases lining up with TRBD2. The germline V gene encodes CDR1 SGHRS and CDR2 YFSETQ. Germline trimming cut 4 bases from V and 5 bases from J; bases unmatched to any gene: 5. This CDR3 contains 15 residues.

The chain employs TRBV19 and TRBJ2-6; D is unclear. The CDR3 has 16 amino acids. V lost 3 bases, J lost 0 bases, and 9 bases lay in between. Germline V gene data show CDR1 as LNHDA and CDR2 as SQIVND (reference sequence). The CDR3 nucleotides are TGTGCCAGTAGTATCACGCCGCTCTCTGGGGCCAACGTCCTGACTTTC. This gives the protein CASSITPLSGANVLTF.

This rearrangement joins TRBV30 to TRBJ1-4; D is possibly TRBD1 (5 bases). The CDR3 runs 15 residues. The germline gives CDR1 GTSNPN, CDR2 SVGIG (reference sequence). V was trimmed by 2 bases and J by 7 bases, leaving 17 bases between them. Written as DNA, the CDR3 is TGTGCCTGGAGTAGGTCCTCGGGGGTGGGTGAAAAACTGTTTTTT. Protein sequence: CAWSRSSGVGEKLFF.

About this clone itself: Other DNA variants within this sample encode the same CDR3. J is TRBJ1-2 and V is TRBV7-9, with TRBD1 identical over 12 bases. Trimming cost V 5 bases and J 7 bases; bases outside gene matches: 5. Per the germline V gene, CDR1 is SEHNR and CDR2 is FQNEAQ (reference sequence). The length of the CDR3 is 14 residues. The CDR3 DNA follows: TGTGCCAGCAGCCTGGGACAGGGGGCCGGTGGCTACACCTTC. It yields the protein CASSLGQGAGGYTF.

The sample holds a few counts of this clone. This chain connects TRBV10-3 to TRBJ2-7, with no clear D. The germline V gene encodes CDR1 ENHRY and CDR2 SYGVKD. Trimming took off 4 bases at V and 4 bases at J, with 11 bases between the two ends. This CDR3 has 13 residues. CDR3 bases: TGTGCCATCAGTGGCATTTTTGAGTACGAGCAGTACTTC. Its translation is CAISGIFEYEQYF.

The chain employs TRBV4-3 and TRBJ2-3; 11 bases are a match to TRBD2. The germline CDR1 and CDR2 sequences are LGHNA and YSLEER. The V and J ends lost 6 bases and 1 base, in that order; junction bases with no gene match: 0. The CDR3 is 14 residues long. CDR3 sequence: CASRGLAGTDTQYF. The CDR3 DNA reads TGCGCCAGCAGGGGACTAGCGGGCACAGATACGCAGTATTTT.

V gene TRBV2 combines with J gene TRBJ1-1; no definite D call. Germline CDR1 reads SNHLY; CDR2 reads FYNNEI. This CDR3 contains 14 residues. V shed 8 bases and J shed 0 bases, with 13 bases lying between them. The CDR3 protein is CASHITYMNTEAFF. The DNA of the CDR3 is TGTGCCAGCCACATCACTTACATGAACACTGAAGCTTTCTTT.

The rearrangement links TRBV5-4 to TRBJ2-7; 9 bases match TRBD2. The CDR3 is 14 residues long. Germline assignment: CDR1 SGHNT and CDR2 YYREEE (reference sequence). The V segment lost 3 bases and the J segment 6 bases; nucleotides outside the gene matches: 7. The CDR3 DNA reads TGTGCCAGCAGCTCCCCGCTAGCGGGAAGCGAGCAGTACTTC. It is translated as CASSSPLAGSEQYF. The full variable domain, in which reference TRBV5-4 and TRBJ2-7 provide the parts outside the CDR3, is ETGVTQSPTHLIKTRGQQVTLRCSSQSGHNTVSWYQQALGQGPQFIFQYYREEENGRGNFPPRFSGLQFPNYSSELNVNALELDDSALYLCASSSPLAGSEQYFGPGTRLTVT.